What follows is one T cell receptor beta chain and its context. What it recognizes is unknown. The record originates from a study of siplizumab effects on memory and regulatory T cells. Study-level results: Siplizumab, the agent tested, significantly reduced alloreactive sequences traceable to unstimulated CD4+ memory cells.

This table comes from immunoSEQ multiplex PCR, and its TCRdb copy is limited to in-frame clones, with some not included. The sample contains some 100,000 clones, 80% to 95% of which appear only once. V was clipped by 5 bases and J by 3 bases; unmatched bases: 8. The CDR3 is 15 amino acids. The germline V gene encodes CDR1 MNHNS and CDR2 SASEGT. This TCR was sampled from a human donor in good health. The sequencing sample was made of non-Treg CD4+ T cells sorted from blood. The V call is TRBV6-1, the J call TRBJ2-7, with 9 bases matching TRBD2. The CDR3 coding sequence is TGTGCCAGCAGTACTCGACTAGCGGCAGGCTACGAGCAGTACTTC. Protein: CASSTRLAAGYEQYF.